A selection of T cell receptor beta chains follows, all from one sample in a study of response to subunit inactivated influenza vaccine. TCRdb re-called the RT-PCR reads with MiXCR, one entry per CDR3 protein. In the table there are some 800,000 distinct CDR3 sequences, 21% of which are singletons. Sequencing used PBMCs from blood, obtained around 5 days after vaccination. Receptor source: a man aged 45-60 years who received an inactivated influenza vaccine. The CDR3 runs from the conserved cysteine through the conserved F or W. Fields, in order: J gene, D gene, clone size, V gene, CDR3 protein, CDR3 DNA. A D gene is named only where the DNA matches it firmly. For some rows the clone size is stated as once, few or many, or as a class when expanded; others skip it.

J: TRBJ2-1
D: TRBD2
size: few
V: TRBV20-1
CDR3: CSVTSGSNNEQFF
DNA: TGCAGTGTGACTAGCGGGTCCAACAATGAGCAGTTCTTC

J: TRBJ2-3
D: .
size: few
V: TRBV7-6
CDR3: CASSLKAPTDTQYF
DNA: TGTGCCAGCAGCTTAAAAGCCCCGACAGATACGCAGTATTTT

J: TRBJ2-1
D: .
size: few
V: TRBV5-6
CDR3: CASSEGNLGDEQFF
DNA: TGTGCCAGCAGCGAGGGCAACCTGGGGGATGAGCAGTTCTTC

J: TRBJ2-7
D: TRBD1
size: .
V: TRBV28
CDR3: CASSTWTGGDEQYF
DNA: TGTGCCAGCAGTACGTGGACAGGGGGCGACGAGCAGTACTTC

J: TRBJ2-7
D: TRBD2
size: .
V: TRBV6-2/TRBV6-3
CDR3: CASSARSGGIYEQYF
DNA: TGTGCCAGCAGTGCCCGCTCGGGGGGGATCTACGAGCAGTACTTC

J: TRBJ2-5
D: .
size: many
V: TRBV12-3/TRBV12-4
CDR3: CASSTGGIQETQYF
DNA: TGTGCCAGCAGTACCGGAGGGATTCAAGAGACCCAGTACTTC

J: TRBJ1-6
D: .
size: once
V: TRBV6-2/TRBV6-3
CDR3: CASSPQRRNSPLHF
DNA: TGTGCCAGCAGCCCCCAAAGACGAAATTCACCCCTCCACTTT

J: TRBJ2-7
D: .
size: .
V: TRBV20-1
CDR3: CSASGGSGYYEQYF
DNA: TGCAGTGCTAGCGGTGGTAGCGGATACTACGAGCAGTACTTC

J: TRBJ1-1
D: TRBD1
size: few
V: TRBV3-1
CDR3: CASSQVRTGSGTEAFF
DNA: TGTGCCAGCAGCCAAGTAAGGACAGGTTCAGGCACTGAAGCTTTCTTT

J: TRBJ2-5
D: .
size: few
V: TRBV5-5
CDR3: CASSLDNLYQETQYF
DNA: TGTGCCAGCAGCTTGGATAACCTGTACCAAGAGACCCAGTACTTC

J: TRBJ1-2
D: .
size: few
V: TRBV12-3/TRBV12-4
CDR3: CASSLGGSGYGYTF
DNA: TGTGCCAGCAGTTTAGGAGGATCGGGCTATGGCTACACCTTC

J: TRBJ2-1
D: TRBD1
size: many
V: TRBV24-1
CDR3: CATSDSRTGGYNEQFF
DNA: TGTGCCACCAGTGATAGCCGGACAGGGGGCTACAATGAGCAGTTCTTC

J: TRBJ2-2
D: .
size: .
V: TRBV30
CDR3: CAWSERGTGELFF
DNA: TGTGCCTGGAGCGAAAGAGGAACCGGGGAGCTGTTTTTT

J: TRBJ2-1
D: TRBD1
size: .
V: TRBV28
CDR3: CASRTGTGGVNEQFF
DNA: TGTGCCAGCAGAACCGGGACAGGGGGTGTCAATGAGCAGTTCTTC

J: TRBJ1-5
D: TRBD1
size: many
V: TRBV25-1
CDR3: CASSAGGQPQHF
DNA: TGTGCCAGCAGTGCAGGGGGTCAGCCCCAGCATTTT

J: TRBJ2-7
D: .
size: .
V: TRBV5-1
CDR3: CASSLKGHPASYEQYF
DNA: TGCGCCAGCAGCTTGAAGGGGCACCCGGCCTCCTACGAGCAGTACTTC

J: TRBJ2-1
D: .
size: .
V: TRBV10-3
CDR3: CATGRDWDEQFF
DNA: TGTGCCACCGGACGGGACTGGGATGAGCAGTTCTTC

J: TRBJ2-1
D: TRBD2
size: few
V: TRBV4-2
CDR3: CASSQPTSGRARYEQFF
DNA: TGTGCCAGCAGCCAACCGACTAGCGGGAGGGCCAGGTATGAGCAGTTCTTC

J: TRBJ2-5
D: .
size: .
V: TRBV20-1
CDR3: CSELGSFQETQYF
DNA: TGCAGTGAATTGGGGAGCTTCCAAGAGACCCAGTACTTC

J: TRBJ2-6
D: .
size: once
V: TRBV11-2
CDR3: CASSLILGGGANVLTF
DNA: TGTGCCAGCAGCTTAATCCTCGGGGGTGGGGCCAACGTCCTGACTTTC

J: TRBJ2-7
D: .
size: .
V: TRBV25-1
CDR3: CASLSSYEQYF
DNA: TGTGCCAGCTTGAGCTCCTACGAGCAGTACTTC

J: TRBJ1-6
D: .
size: few
V: TRBV5-1
CDR3: CASRGMDNSPLHF
DNA: TGCGCCAGCAGAGGGATGGATAATTCACCCCTCCACTTT

J: TRBJ2-2
D: .
size: once
V: TRBV6-2/TRBV6-3
CDR3: CASSYFQGITGELFF
DNA: TGTGCCAGCAGTTACTTTCAGGGAATTACCGGGGAGCTGTTTTTT

J: TRBJ2-7
D: .
size: few
V: TRBV5-4
CDR3: CASSRGTSPYEQYF
DNA: TGTGCCAGCTCACGCGGGACTTCTCCCTACGAGCAGTACTTC

J: TRBJ2-7
D: TRBD1
size: few
V: TRBV7-2
CDR3: CASSARTGQLFYYEQYF
DNA: TGTGCCAGCAGCGCCCGGACAGGACAACTCTTTTACTACGAGCAGTACTTC

J: TRBJ1-1
D: .
size: few
V: TRBV12-3/TRBV12-4
CDR3: CASRIGELMNTEAFF
DNA: TGTGCCAGCAGGATAGGGGAACTCATGAACACTGAAGCTTTCTTT

J: TRBJ2-7
D: TRBD2
size: .
V: TRBV30
CDR3: CAWSPGLAVSYEQYF
DNA: TGTGCCTGGAGCCCGGGACTAGCGGTCTCCTACGAGCAGTACTTC

J: TRBJ2-3
D: TRBD1
size: few
V: TRBV10-3
CDR3: CAISQTGTGGDTQYF
DNA: TGTGCCATCAGTCAGACCGGGACAGGGGGAGATACGCAGTATTTT

J: TRBJ2-3
D: .
size: many
V: TRBV24-1
CDR3: CATSDSFSETDTQYF
DNA: TGTGCCACCAGTGATTCCTTCAGCGAGACAGATACGCAGTATTTT

J: TRBJ2-1
D: .
size: few
V: TRBV11-2
CDR3: CASSLAPRESYNEQFF
DNA: TGTGCCAGCAGCTTAGCTCCCCGGGAATCCTACAATGAGCAGTTCTTC

J: TRBJ2-1
D: TRBD2
size: .
V: TRBV10-3
CDR3: CAGRSGGAAIDEQFF
DNA: TGTGCCGGACGAAGCGGGGGGGCCGCGATCGATGAGCAGTTCTTC

J: TRBJ2-1
D: TRBD2
size: few
V: TRBV12-3/TRBV12-4
CDR3: CASSRTSGTHYNEQFF
DNA: TGTGCCAGCAGCCGGACTAGCGGGACCCACTACAATGAGCAGTTCTTC

J: TRBJ2-7
D: TRBD1
size: .
V: TRBV7-2
CDR3: CASSLERGRQYF
DNA: TGTGCCAGCAGCTTAGAAAGGGGGCGGCAGTACTTC

J: TRBJ2-1
D: .
size: few
V: TRBV5-1
CDR3: CASSSHSGGAWYNEQFF
DNA: TGCGCCAGCAGCTCCCATAGTGGGGGGGCATGGTACAATGAGCAGTTCTTC

J: TRBJ2-1
D: .
size: .
V: TRBV7-9
CDR3: CASPISGSKEQFF
DNA: TGTGCCAGCCCTATTTCAGGGAGCAAAGAGCAGTTCTTC

J: TRBJ2-1
D: TRBD2
size: few
V: TRBV6-1
CDR3: CASTTGLAGINEQFF
DNA: TGTGCCAGCACCACCGGACTAGCGGGAATCAATGAGCAGTTCTTC

J: TRBJ2-3
D: .
size: .
V: TRBV20-1
CDR3: CSALAATQGGLSDTQYF
DNA: TGCAGTGCCCTCGCGGCAACCCAGGGGGGCCTGTCAGATACGCAGTATTTT

J: TRBJ2-1
D: TRBD2
size: few
V: TRBV9
CDR3: CASSISGAGVYNEQFF
DNA: TGTGCCAGCAGCATTAGCGGTGCGGGAGTTTACAATGAGCAGTTCTTC

J: TRBJ2-2
D: .
size: .
V: TRBV20-1
CDR3: CSASWPLTGELFF
DNA: TGCAGTGCTAGTTGGCCTCTCACCGGGGAGCTGTTTTTT

J: TRBJ1-3
D: TRBD1
size: few
V: TRBV2
CDR3: CASRGQPRRGNTIYF
DNA: TGTGCCAGCAGGGGACAGCCTCGACGTGGAAACACCATATATTTT

J: TRBJ1-5
D: .
size: few
V: TRBV18
CDR3: CASSPDINQPQHF
DNA: TGTGCCAGCTCACCGGATATCAATCAGCCCCAGCATTTT

J: TRBJ2-7
D: .
size: few
V: TRBV6-1
CDR3: CASRKGLGYEQYF
DNA: TGTGCCAGCAGGAAGGGTTTAGGGTACGAGCAGTACTTC

J: TRBJ2-5
D: TRBD1
size: many
V: TRBV29-1
CDR3: CSVELQGAYQETQYF
DNA: TGCAGCGTTGAGTTACAGGGGGCGTACCAAGAGACCCAGTACTTC

J: TRBJ2-1
D: .
size: .
V: TRBV28
CDR3: CASSIGASQIQFF
DNA: TGTGCCAGCAGCATAGGGGCATCCCAAATTCAGTTCTTC

J: TRBJ2-3
D: TRBD1
size: once
V: TRBV5-5
CDR3: CASSSPAGRGIIAETQYF
DNA: TGTGCCAGCAGCTCCCCTGCAGGCAGGGGGATTATTGCAGAAACGCAGTATTTT

J: TRBJ1-4
D: TRBD1
size: many
V: TRBV4-2
CDR3: CASSKGQGAGEKLFF
DNA: TGTGCCAGCAGCAAGGGACAGGGGGCCGGTGAAAAACTGTTTTTT

J: TRBJ1-6
D: .
size: few
V: TRBV5-5
CDR3: CASSLQGLRALHF
DNA: TGTGCCAGCAGCTTGCAGGGGCTGCGGGCCCTCCACTTT

J: TRBJ2-4
D: .
size: .
V: TRBV7-2
CDR3: CASSLYGTKNIQYF
DNA: TGTGCCAGCAGCTTATACGGGACCAAAAACATTCAGTACTTC

J: TRBJ1-5
D: .
size: few
V: TRBV15
CDR3: CATSRDPAGSNQPQHF
DNA: TGTGCCACCAGCAGAGATCCGGCCGGGAGCAATCAGCCCCAGCATTTT

J: TRBJ1-1
D: .
size: many
V: TRBV12-3/TRBV12-4
CDR3: CASSLQANTEAFF
DNA: TGTGCCAGCAGTCTACAGGCGAACACTGAAGCTTTCTTT

J: TRBJ2-4
D: .
size: .
V: TRBV10-3
CDR3: CAISENPRPAKNIQYF
DNA: TGTGCCATCAGTGAGAACCCCCGTCCAGCCAAAAACATTCAGTACTTC

J: TRBJ2-3
D: .
size: .
V: TRBV3-1
CDR3: CASSAAGISTDTQYF
DNA: TGTGCCAGCAGCGCCGCTGGTATTAGCACAGATACGCAGTATTTT

J: TRBJ2-1
D: TRBD2
size: few
V: TRBV7-3
CDR3: CASSLMGLAGANEQFF
DNA: TGTGCCAGCAGCTTAATGGGACTAGCGGGAGCTAATGAGCAGTTCTTC

J: TRBJ1-2
D: TRBD1
size: few
V: TRBV10-3
CDR3: CAISESRDSWDYGYTF
DNA: TGTGCCATCAGTGAGTCCAGGGACAGCTGGGACTATGGCTACACCTTC

J: TRBJ1-5
D: .
size: .
V: TRBV5-1
CDR3: CASSLRSESNQPQHF
DNA: TGCGCCAGCAGCTTGAGGAGCGAGAGCAATCAGCCCCAGCATTTT

J: TRBJ1-6
D: .
size: .
V: TRBV10-3
CDR3: CAISESLRAEDYNSPLHF
DNA: TGTGCCATCAGTGAGTCGTTAAGGGCGGAAGACTATAATTCACCCCTCCACTTT